This T cell receptor beta chain was identified in a study of technical replicates of blood from several donors. Germline CDR1 SGHDN, CDR2 FVKESK. Trimming cost V 2 bases and J 5 bases; bases outside gene matches: 6. The CDR3 is 16 amino acids. Measured with immunoSEQ multiplex PCR; TCRdb has only the in-frame clones, and not every one. This table has tens of thousands of clones, just under 95% appearing once. This sequence was found in a human donor in good health. Sample: T cells isolated from PBMCs. This chain connects TRBV14 to TRBJ2-1, with 10 bases aligning to TRBD2. The CDR3 spells CASSQFIAGGNNEQFF. The CDR3 region has the DNA TGTGCCAGCAGCCAATTTATAGCGGGGGGTAACAATGAGCAGTTCTTC.